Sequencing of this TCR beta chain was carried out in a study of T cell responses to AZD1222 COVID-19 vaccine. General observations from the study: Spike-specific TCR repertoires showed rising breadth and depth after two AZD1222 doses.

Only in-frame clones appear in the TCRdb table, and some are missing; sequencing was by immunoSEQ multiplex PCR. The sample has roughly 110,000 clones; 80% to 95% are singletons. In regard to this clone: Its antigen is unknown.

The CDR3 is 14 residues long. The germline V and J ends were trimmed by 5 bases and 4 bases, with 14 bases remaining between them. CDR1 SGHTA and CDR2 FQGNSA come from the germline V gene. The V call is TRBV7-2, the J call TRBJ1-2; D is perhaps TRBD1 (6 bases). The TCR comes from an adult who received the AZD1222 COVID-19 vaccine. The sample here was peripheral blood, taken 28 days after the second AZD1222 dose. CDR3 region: CASSASGHRYGYTF. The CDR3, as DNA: TGTGCCAGCAGCGCGTCGGGACATCGCTATGGCTACACCTTC.